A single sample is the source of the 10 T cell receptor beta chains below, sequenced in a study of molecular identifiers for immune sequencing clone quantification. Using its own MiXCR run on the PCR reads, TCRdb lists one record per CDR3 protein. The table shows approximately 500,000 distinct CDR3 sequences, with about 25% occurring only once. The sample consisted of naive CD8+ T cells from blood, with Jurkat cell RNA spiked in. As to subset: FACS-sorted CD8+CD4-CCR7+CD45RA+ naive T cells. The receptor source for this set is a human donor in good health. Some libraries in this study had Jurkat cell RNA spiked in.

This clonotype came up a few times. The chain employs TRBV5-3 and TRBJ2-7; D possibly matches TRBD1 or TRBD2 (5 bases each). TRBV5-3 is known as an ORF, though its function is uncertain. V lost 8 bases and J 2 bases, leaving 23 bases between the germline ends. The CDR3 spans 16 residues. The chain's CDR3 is CASSTQTGTGPYEQYF. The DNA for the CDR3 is TGTGCCAGCAGCACACAAACCGGGACGGGCCCCTACGAGCAGTACTTC.

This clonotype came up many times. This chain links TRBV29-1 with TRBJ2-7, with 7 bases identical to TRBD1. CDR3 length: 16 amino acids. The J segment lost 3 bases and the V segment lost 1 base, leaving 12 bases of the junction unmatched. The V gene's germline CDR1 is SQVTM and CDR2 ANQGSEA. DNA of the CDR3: TGCAGCGTTGAAGGGTTTCCCGGGACAGCCGACTACGAGCAGTACTTC. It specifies CSVEGFPGTADYEQYF.

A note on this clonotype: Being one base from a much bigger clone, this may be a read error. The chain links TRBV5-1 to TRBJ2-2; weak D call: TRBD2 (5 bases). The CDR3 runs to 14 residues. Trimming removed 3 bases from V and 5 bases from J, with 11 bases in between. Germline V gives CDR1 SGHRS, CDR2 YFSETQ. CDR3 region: CASSSGERTGELFF. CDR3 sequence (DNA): TGCGCCAGCAGCTCCGGGGAACGAACCGGGGAGCTGTTTTTT.

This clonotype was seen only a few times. The CDR3 coding sequence is TGTGCCAGCGCCGGGAGTCTAAGCAATCAGCCCCAGCATTTT. This codes for CASAGSLSNQPQHF. The V call is TRBV6-2 or TRBV6-3, the J call TRBJ1-5, with D unresolved. CDR3 length equals 14 residues. V was cut by 8 bases and J by 1 base, with 12 bases left in between. Per the germline V gene, CDR1 is MNHEY and CDR2 is SVGEGT.

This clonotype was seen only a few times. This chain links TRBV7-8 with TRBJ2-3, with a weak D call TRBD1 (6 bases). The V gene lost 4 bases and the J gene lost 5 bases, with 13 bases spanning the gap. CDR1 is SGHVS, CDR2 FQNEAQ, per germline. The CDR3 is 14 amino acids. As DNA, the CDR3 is TGTGCCAGCAGCTCACAGGGCTGGGGAGATACGCAGTATTTT. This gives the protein CASSSQGWGDTQYF.

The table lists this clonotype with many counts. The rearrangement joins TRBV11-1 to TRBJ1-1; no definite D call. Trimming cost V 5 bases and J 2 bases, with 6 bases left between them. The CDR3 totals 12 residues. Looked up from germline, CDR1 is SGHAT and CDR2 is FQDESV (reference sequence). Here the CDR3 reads CASSLTNTEAFF. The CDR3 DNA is TGTGCCAGCAGCCTTACTAACACTGAAGCTTTCTTT.

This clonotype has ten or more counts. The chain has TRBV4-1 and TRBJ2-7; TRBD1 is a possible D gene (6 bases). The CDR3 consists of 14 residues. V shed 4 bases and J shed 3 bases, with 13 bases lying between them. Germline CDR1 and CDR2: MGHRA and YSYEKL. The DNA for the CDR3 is TGCGCCAGCAGCCCAGGGGTGACCCTCTACGAGCAGTACTTC. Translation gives CASSPGVTLYEQYF.

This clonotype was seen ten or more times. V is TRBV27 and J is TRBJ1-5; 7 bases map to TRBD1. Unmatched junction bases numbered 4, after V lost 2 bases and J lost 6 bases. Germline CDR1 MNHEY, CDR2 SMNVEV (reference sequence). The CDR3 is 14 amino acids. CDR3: CASSLARGGQPQHF. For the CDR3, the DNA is TGTGCCAGCAGTTTAGCCAGGGGGGGTCAGCCCCAGCATTTT.

The CDR3 spells CASSPASRTDTQYF. CDR3 nucleotide sequence: TGTGCCAGCAGTCCCGCTTCACGCACAGATACGCAGTATTTT. The chain carries TRBV27 and TRBJ2-3; D remains unclear. Per the germline V gene, CDR1 is MNHEY and CDR2 is SMNVEV (reference sequence). The CDR3 totals 14 residues. V dropped 5 bases and J dropped 1 base, with 10 bases sitting between them.

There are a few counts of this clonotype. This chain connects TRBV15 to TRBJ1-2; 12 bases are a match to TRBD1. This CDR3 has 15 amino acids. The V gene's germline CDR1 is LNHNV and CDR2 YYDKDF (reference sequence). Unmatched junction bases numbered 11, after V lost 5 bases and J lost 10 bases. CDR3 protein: CATSVGTGGGEDYTF. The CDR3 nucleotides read TGTGCCACCAGCGTCGGGACAGGGGGCGGAGAGGACTACACCTTC.